The 32 T cell receptor beta chains given below trace back to one sample, sequenced in a study of response to subunit inactivated influenza vaccine. TCRdb passed the RT-PCR reads through MiXCR, listing each CDR3 protein once. The sample has roughly 700,000 distinct CDR3 sequences, over 11% seen once. This material consisted of PBMCs from blood, taken 14 to 15 days before vaccination. The origin of the receptors is a man aged 45-65 years who received an inactivated influenza vaccine.

This clonotype occurred a few times. The chain has TRBV7-9 and TRBJ2-7; D is ambiguous. CDR3 length: 12 residues. Trimming cost V 3 bases and J 5 bases, with 8 bases left between them. Per germline, CDR1 SEHNR and CDR2 FQNEAQ (reference sequence). The CDR3 DNA reads as TGTGCCAGCAGCTTCTCCCAGAACGAGCAGTACTTC. Amino acid sequence: CASSFSQNEQYF.

This clonotype was found a few times. This chain links TRBV11-2 with TRBJ2-1; D possibly corresponds to TRBD1 (5 bases). The CDR3 runs to 13 residues. Deletions cut 3 bases from V and 10 bases from J, with 13 bases between. Germline V gene data show CDR1 as SGHAT and CDR2 as FQNNGV. The CDR3 loop is CASSFGRVDEQFF. The CDR3 DNA reads TGTGCCAGCAGCTTCGGCAGGGTCGACGAGCAGTTCTTC.

This clonotype appeared many times. V is TRBV11-2 and J is TRBJ2-1; 7 bases agree with TRBD2. Germline-derived CDR1 and CDR2 are SGHAT and FQNNGV. V trimming: 2 bases; J trimming: 2 bases; junction bases outside the gene matches: 9. This CDR3 region has 17 residues. In DNA form, the CDR3 reads TGTGCCAGCAGCTTAAACCGCCTAGCGGAACCCTACAATGAGCAGTTCTTC. Amino acid sequence: CASSLNRLAEPYNEQFF.

This clonotype was observed a handful of times. V is TRBV9 and J is TRBJ2-5; D may be TRBD2 (5 bases). CDR1 and CDR2 (germline): SGDLS, YYNGEE. The CDR3 extends over 15 amino acids. The V end lost 2 bases, the J end lost 0 bases, and 11 bases lay between the germline ends. The CDR3 bases are TGTGCCAGCAGCGTTCGGGATCAGTACCAAGAGACCCAGTACTTC. Translated: CASSVRDQYQETQYF.

This chain links TRBV5-1 with TRBJ2-3; perhaps TRBD1 as D (5 bases). The CDR3 totals 14 residues. Germline lookup yields CDR1 SGHRS and CDR2 YFSETQ. V lost 4 bases and J lost 6, with 15 bases in between. This chain's CDR3 is CASSGAMGSDTQYF. Written as DNA, the CDR3 is TGCGCCAGCAGCGGGGCAATGGGCTCGGATACGCAGTATTTT.

This clonotype appeared a few times. This chain links TRBV3-1 with TRBJ1-5; weak D call: TRBD1 (5 bases). Trimming took off 1 base at V and 7 bases at J, with 14 bases between the two ends. The CDR3 has 15 residues. Germline V gene sequence: CDR1 LGHDT, CDR2 YNNKEL (reference sequence). In DNA form, the CDR3 reads TGTGCCAGCAGCCAAGGGCTAGGGGTACAACAGCCCCAGCATTTT. Translating gives CASSQGLGVQQPQHF.

The chain joins TRBV5-1 to TRBJ1-2; TRBD1 aligns across 9 bases. V was clipped by 4 bases and J by 4 bases; unmatched bases: 8. Germline CDR1 reads SGHRS; CDR2 reads YFSETQ. CDR3 length: 15 amino acids. The CDR3 DNA sequence: TGCGCCAGCAGCCCACGGACAGGGGCACTCTATGGCTACACCTTC. It is translated as CASSPRTGALYGYTF.

The chain uses TRBV10-1 and TRBJ2-7; D call uncertain. V lost 3 bases and J 5 bases, leaving 20 bases between the germline ends. Looked up from germline, CDR1 is WNHNN and CDR2 is SYGVQD (reference sequence). The CDR3 contains 16 residues. Here the CDR3 reads CASSENSRARINEQYF. For the CDR3, the DNA is TGCGCCAGCAGTGAAAACTCTCGGGCGAGGATCAACGAGCAGTACTTC.

This sequence joins TRBV20-1 and TRBJ2-1; 12 bases align to TRBD2. This CDR3 has 18 amino acids. Germline values: CDR1 DFQATT, CDR2 SNEGSKA (reference sequence). V shed 0 bases, J shed 9 bases, and the junction held 15 bases outside the gene matches. The CDR3 loop is CSARDAASGRAVGSEQFF. CDR3 sequence (DNA): TGCAGTGCTAGAGATGCGGCTAGCGGGAGGGCCGTGGGGAGTGAGCAGTTCTTC.

A few counts support this clonotype. The chain joins TRBV28 to TRBJ2-5; D unclear. Trimming took 7 bases from V and 3 from J, leaving 18 bases between them. CDR1 is MDHEN, CDR2 SYDVKM, per germline. The CDR3 is 15 residues long. For the CDR3, the DNA is TGTGCCAGCAAAATTAGGGTGGTAGCCGAAGAGACCCAGTACTTC. This encodes CASKIRVVAEETQYF.

This clonotype was seen a few times. The V call is TRBV10-2, the J call TRBJ2-7; no reliable D call. The CDR3 has 11 residues. Germline lookup yields CDR1 WSHSY and CDR2 SAAADI. Trimming removed 9 bases at V and 3 bases at J, with 9 bases between. CDR3 region: CASAIVYEQYF. The CDR3 DNA follows: TGCGCCAGTGCCATAGTCTACGAGCAGTACTTC.

This chain joins TRBV24-1 and TRBJ1-1; possibly TRBD1 for D (5 bases). Trimming removed 4 bases from V and 3 bases from J, with 11 bases in between. CDR1 is KGHDR and CDR2 is SFDVKD in the germline V gene. The CDR3 length is 14 residues. In DNA, the CDR3 is TGTGCCACCAGTGACGGGGGACGGGACACTGAAGCTTTCTTT. This translates into CATSDGGRDTEAFF.

This chain links TRBV5-1 with TRBJ2-6, with 9 bases lining up with TRBD1. CDR1 is SGHRS, CDR2 YFSETQ, per germline. This CDR3 has 20 amino acids. J gave up 0 bases and V 4 bases, and 14 bases lay outside the gene matches. CDR3 nucleotide sequence: TGCGCCAGCAGCCTGGAGGGTGACAGGGGGATCGGCTCTGGGGCCAACGTCCTGACTTTC. Protein sequence: CASSLEGDRGIGSGANVLTF. Variable domain in full (rest from reference TRBV5-1 and TRBJ2-6): KAGVTQTPRYLIKTRGQQVTLSCSPISGHRSVSWYQQTPGQGLQFLFEYFSETQRNKGNFPGRFSGRQFSNSRSEMNVSTLELGDSALYLCASSLEGDRGIGSGANVLTFGAGSRLTVL.

V gene TRBV7-2 combines with J gene TRBJ2-7; perhaps TRBD2 as D (6 bases). Trimming took off 2 bases at V and 7 bases at J, with 12 bases between the two ends. This CDR3 is built from 13 residues. Germline loops: CDR1 SGHTA, CDR2 FQGNSA. For the CDR3, the DNA is TGTGCCAGCAGCTTAAGGGGACTTAGGGAGCAGTACTTC. This encodes CASSLRGLREQYF.

In DNA form, the CDR3 reads TGCAGTGCTCAGACAGGGCATAGCAATCAGCCCCAGCATTTT. Its translation: CSAQTGHSNQPQHF. The J gene is TRBJ1-5, the V gene TRBV20-1, with 7 positions matching TRBD1. Per the germline V gene, CDR1 is DFQATT and CDR2 is SNEGSKA (reference sequence). Trimming cost V 5 bases and J 0 bases; bases outside gene matches: 4. The CDR3 is 14 amino acids.

This CDR3 is CASSQVGGTLYNEQFF. For the CDR3, the DNA is TGTGCCAGCAGCCAAGTGGGCGGGACACTCTACAATGAGCAGTTCTTC. The chain couples TRBV4-2 to TRBJ2-1; either TRBD1 or TRBD2 may fit D (6 bases each). Germline V gene lookup returns CDR1 LGHNA and CDR2 YNFKEQ. The CDR3 spans 16 residues. The V end was cut by 1 base, the J end by 3 bases, with 13 bases between.

Only a few counts were recorded for this clonotype. The V call is TRBV6-1, the J call TRBJ2-7; 9 positions agree with TRBD1. CDR1 MNHNS and CDR2 SASEGT come from the germline V gene. The CDR3 runs to 14 residues. Losses at the gene ends were 6 bases for V and 1 base for J; bases not matched to a gene: 4. CDR3 loop: CASRRGTGSYEQYF. CDR3 DNA: TGTGCCAGCAGAAGGGGGACAGGGTCCTACGAGCAGTACTTC.

CDR3 loop: CASSQARGGAMYEQYF. The CDR3 DNA reads TGCGCCAGCAGCCAAGCCCGCGGGGGGGCCATGTACGAGCAGTACTTC. This rearrangement joins TRBV4-1 to TRBJ2-7; 9 nucleotides line up with TRBD2. Germline V CDR1 and CDR2: MGHRA, YSYEKL. V lost 1 base, J lost 4 bases, and 8 bases stayed unmatched. The length of the CDR3 is 16 residues.

V gene TRBV6-2 or TRBV6-3 combines with J gene TRBJ2-7; D not resolved. CDR1 MNHEY and CDR2 SVGEGT come from the germline V gene. Trimming stripped 6 bases from V and 0 bases from J, with 15 bases between. CDR3 length: 15 amino acids. CDR3 amino acids: CASSPLGYRSYEQYF. In nucleotides, the CDR3 is TGTGCCAGCAGCCCCCTTGGCTACCGCTCCTACGAGCAGTACTTC.

This clonotype was detected ten times or more. The chain has TRBV3-1 and TRBJ1-5; D gene unclear. Germline values: CDR1 LGHDT, CDR2 YNNKEL (reference sequence). The CDR3 length is 15 residues. Trimming removed 1 base from V and 0 bases from J, with 7 bases in between. CDR3 sequence: CASSQGQNSNQPQHF. Here the CDR3 DNA reads TGTGCCAGCAGCCAAGGGCAGAATAGCAATCAGCCCCAGCATTTT.

This clonotype was seen ten or more times. The J gene is TRBJ2-3, the V gene TRBV4-2, with D uncertain. CDR3 length: 13 amino acids. Germline loops: CDR1 LGHNA, CDR2 YNFKEQ. V lost 4 bases and J lost 6, with 11 bases in between. The CDR3 DNA follows: TGTGCCAGCAGCCTTGGGAATGGGGATACGCAGTATTTT. This sequence encodes CASSLGNGDTQYF.

This chain joins TRBV4-2 and TRBJ2-7; TRBD2 agrees at 11 bases. The trim removed 1 base at V and 3 bases at J, leaving 8 bases unmatched. Germline lookup yields CDR1 LGHNA and CDR2 YNFKEQ. The CDR3 has 17 amino acids. Here the CDR3 DNA reads TGTGCCAGCAGCCAAGGATGGACTAGCGGGCATATCTACGAGCAGTACTTC. It translates to CASSQGWTSGHIYEQYF.

The J gene is TRBJ1-6, the V gene TRBV20-1; D gene ambiguous. Germline V CDR1 and CDR2: DFQATT, SNEGSKA (reference sequence). Trimming shortened V by 1 base and J by 8 bases, and 15 bases separated the two germline ends. CDR3 length: 15 amino acids. CDR3 bases: TGCAGTGCTAGAGTCCTGCCGGGGAGCGATTCACCCCTCCACTTT. Translating it yields CSARVLPGSDSPLHF.

The rearrangement uses TRBV12-3 or TRBV12-4 and TRBJ1-2; TRBD1 might be the D (6 bases). The V gene lost 3 bases and the J gene lost 6 bases, with 11 bases spanning the gap. The CDR3 is 13 amino acids. CDR3 loop: CASSFDRGNGYTF. The CDR3 DNA is TGTGCCAGCAGTTTTGATAGGGGGAATGGCTACACCTTC.

The sample holds many counts of this clonotype. The chain joins TRBV15 to TRBJ2-3; D unresolved. V was shortened by 3 bases and J by 2 bases, with 9 bases between the two germline ends. The V gene's germline CDR1 is LNHNV and CDR2 YYDKDF (reference sequence). The length of the CDR3 is 14 residues. In DNA form, the CDR3 reads TGTGCCACCAGCAGGGACCGTTTCACAGATACGCAGTATTTT. This sequence encodes CATSRDRFTDTQYF.

The chain joins TRBV7-4 to TRBJ2-5; TRBD2 aligns across 11 bases. The CDR3 extends over 16 amino acids. The germline V gene encodes CDR1 SGHVT and CDR2 SQSDAQ. With 4 bases clipped from V and 4 bases from J, the junction kept 8 bases outside the gene matches. The CDR3: CASSSNSGGAGETQYF. The DNA of the CDR3 is TGTGCCAGCAGCTCCAATAGCGGGGGGGCGGGAGAGACCCAGTACTTC.

The chain employs TRBV20-1 and TRBJ2-1, with 8 positions matching TRBD2. Germline CDR1 DFQATT, CDR2 SNEGSKA (reference sequence). The CDR3 loop spans 13 amino acids. The V and J ends lost 0 bases and 13 bases, in that order; junction bases with no gene match: 8. CDR3 protein: CSARDPLGTSQFF. CDR3 nucleotides: TGCAGTGCTAGAGATCCCCTCGGGACTAGTCAGTTCTTC.

This clonotype was found a few times. Written as DNA, the CDR3 is TGTGCCATCAGTGATCGGCAGAGACAAGAGACCCAGTACTTC. It encodes CAISDRQRQETQYF. V usage is TRBV10-3 and J usage is TRBJ2-5; no firm D call. Trimming shortened V by 3 bases and J by 2 bases, and 10 bases separated the two germline ends. The CDR3 has 14 residues. In germline, CDR1 is ENHRY, CDR2 SYGVKD.

This clonotype has ten or more counts. The V and J genes are TRBV28 and TRBJ2-2; 11 nucleotides agree with TRBD2. The CDR3 extends over 16 amino acids. J gave up 2 bases and V 7 bases, and 6 bases lay outside the gene matches. Germline assignment: CDR1 MDHEN and CDR2 SYDVKM. The CDR3 DNA sequence: TGTGCCAGCAATAGCGGGAGGGATTCAAACACCGGGGAGCTGTTTTTT. Protein sequence: CASNSGRDSNTGELFF. Complete variable domain (other parts from reference TRBV28 and TRBJ2-2): DVKVTQSSRYLVKRTGEKVFLECVQDMDHENMFWYRQDPGLGLRLIYFSYDVKMKEKGDIPEGYSVSREKKERFSLILESASTNQTSMYLCASNSGRDSNTGELFFGEGSRLTVL.

There are a few counts of this clonotype. The chain carries TRBV11-2 and TRBJ2-5; no definite D call. Trimming pared 5 bases from V and 2 bases from J, leaving 9 bases between. The CDR3 spans 13 residues. In germline, CDR1 is SGHAT, CDR2 FQNNGV. The CDR3 nucleotides are TGTGCCAGCAGCCCCTGGCCTCAAGAGACCCAGTACTTC. It is translated as CASSPWPQETQYF.

A few counts support this clonotype. This chain uses TRBV5-6 with TRBJ2-5; D remains unclear. Per germline, CDR1 SGHDT and CDR2 YYEEEE. Between the trimmed V and J ends, which lost 0 bases and 1 base, there was a span of 13 bases. The CDR3 is made up of 16 amino acids. CDR3 region: CASSLVIGLGQETQYF. CDR3 in DNA: TGTGCCAGCAGCTTGGTTATTGGCTTGGGCCAAGAGACCCAGTACTTC.

This clonotype was recorded many times. V usage is TRBV15 and J usage is TRBJ2-1; 7 nucleotides line up with TRBD1. Germline CDR1 LNHNV, CDR2 YYDKDF (reference sequence). This CDR3 has 13 residues. The V and J ends lost 5 bases and 7 bases, in that order; junction bases with no gene match: 5. CDR3 protein: CATSSGQLNEQFF. CDR3 nucleotides: TGTGCCACCAGCTCGGGACAGCTGAATGAGCAGTTCTTC.